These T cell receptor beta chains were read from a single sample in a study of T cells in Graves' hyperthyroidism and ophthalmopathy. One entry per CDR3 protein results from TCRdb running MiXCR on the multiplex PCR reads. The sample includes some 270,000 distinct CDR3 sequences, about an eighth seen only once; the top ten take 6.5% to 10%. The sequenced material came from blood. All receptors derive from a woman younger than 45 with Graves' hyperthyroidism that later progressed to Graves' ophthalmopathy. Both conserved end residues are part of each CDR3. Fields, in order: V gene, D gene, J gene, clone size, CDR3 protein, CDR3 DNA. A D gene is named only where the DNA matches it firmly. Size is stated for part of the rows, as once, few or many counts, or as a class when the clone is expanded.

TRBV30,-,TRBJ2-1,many,CAWRIVGSYNEQFF,TGTGCCTGGAGAATCGTAGGGTCTTACAATGAGCAGTTCTTC
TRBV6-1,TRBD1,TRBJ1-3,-,CASALAGGSGNTIYF,TGTGCCAGCGCCCTGGCAGGGGGGAGCGGGAACACCATATATTTT
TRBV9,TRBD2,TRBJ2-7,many,CASSPKGRVDYEQYF,TGTGCCAGCAGCCCAAAAGGGAGGGTCGATTACGAGCAGTACTTC
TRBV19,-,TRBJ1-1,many,CASSATRGTEAFF,TGTGCCAGTAGTGCGACCCGGGGCACTGAAGCTTTCTTT
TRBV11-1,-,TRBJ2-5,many,CASSLGATQETQYF,TGTGCCAGCAGCTTAGGTGCCACCCAAGAGACCCAGTACTTC
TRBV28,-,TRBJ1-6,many,CASSLLVGGSPLHF,TGTGCCAGCAGTCTCCTAGTGGGAGGGTCACCCCTCCACTTT
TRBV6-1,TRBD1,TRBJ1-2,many,CASRPGQANYGYTF,TGTGCCAGCAGGCCCGGACAGGCCAACTATGGCTACACCTTC
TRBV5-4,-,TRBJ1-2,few,CASSLDPGYGYTF,TGTGCCAGCAGCTTGGACCCAGGGTATGGCTACACCTTC
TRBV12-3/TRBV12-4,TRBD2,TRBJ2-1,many,CASRRGLAGDNEQFF,TGTGCCAGCAGACGAGGACTAGCGGGAGACAATGAGCAGTTCTTC
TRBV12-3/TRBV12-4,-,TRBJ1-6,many,CASRLFNSPLHF,TGTGCCAGCAGGCTCTTTAATTCACCCCTCCACTTT
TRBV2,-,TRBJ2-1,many,CASSDTGYNEQFF,TGTGCCAGCAGTGACACAGGCTACAATGAGCAGTTCTTC
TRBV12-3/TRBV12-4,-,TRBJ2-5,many,CASSLGTEHQETQYF,TGTGCCAGCAGTTTAGGGACAGAGCACCAAGAGACCCAGTACTTC
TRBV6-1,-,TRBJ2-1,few,CASRRRQSNYNEQLF,TGTGCCAGCAGGAGAAGACAGTCTAACTACAATGAGCAGCTCTTC
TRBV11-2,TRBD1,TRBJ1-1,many,CASTLGTGVAEAFF,TGTGCCAGCACCCTAGGGACAGGGGTGGCTGAAGCTTTCTTT
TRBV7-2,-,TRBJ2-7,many,CASSAPDLTYEQYF,TGTGCCAGCAGCGCCCCGGACTTAACTTACGAGCAGTACTTC
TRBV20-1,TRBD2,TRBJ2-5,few,CSARTSGSLIAQAQYF,TGCAGTGCTAGGACTAGCGGGAGTTTAATTGCTCAAGCCCAGTACTTC
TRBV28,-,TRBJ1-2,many,CASSFIGSGYGYTF,TGTGCCAGCAGTTTTATTGGGTCTGGCTATGGCTACACCTTC
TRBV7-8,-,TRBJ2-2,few,CASSLNSANTGELFF,TGTGCCAGCAGCTTAAACAGTGCGAACACCGGGGAGCTGTTTTTT
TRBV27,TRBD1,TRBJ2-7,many,CASSEGQGEYEQYF,TGTGCCAGCAGTGAGGGACAGGGAGAATACGAGCAGTACTTC
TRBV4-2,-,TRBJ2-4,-,CASSQTAVMGNIQYF,TGTGCCAGCAGCCAGACGGCGGTCATGGGAAACATTCAGTACTTC
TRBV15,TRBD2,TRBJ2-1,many,CATRAQGLAGDNEQFF,TGTGCCACCAGGGCCCAGGGACTAGCGGGAGATAATGAGCAGTTCTTC
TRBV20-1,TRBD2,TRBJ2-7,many,CSARLLAGGLSSYEQYF,TGCAGTGCTAGATTACTAGCGGGGGGTTTAAGCTCCTACGAGCAGTACTTC
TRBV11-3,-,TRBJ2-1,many,CASSPGRSQYNEQFF,TGTGCCAGCAGCCCCGGTCGATCTCAGTACAATGAGCAGTTCTTC
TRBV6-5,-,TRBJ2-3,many,CASSYRTEASTDTQYF,TGTGCCAGCAGTTACCGGACAGAAGCTAGCACAGATACGCAGTATTTT
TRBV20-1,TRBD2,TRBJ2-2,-,CSAKTGTRNPGELFF,TGCAGTGCTAAAACCGGGACTAGGAATCCCGGGGAGCTGTTTTTT
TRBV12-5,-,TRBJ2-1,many,CASGLVVHEQFF,TGTGCTAGTGGTTTGGTAGTGCATGAGCAGTTCTTC
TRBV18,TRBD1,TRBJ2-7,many,CASTNSRGLYEQYF,TGTGCCAGCACAAACTCAAGGGGGCTCTACGAGCAGTACTTC
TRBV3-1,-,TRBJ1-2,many,CASSPTGGEKNGYTF,TGTGCCAGCAGCCCAACAGGAGGGGAAAAAAATGGCTACACCTTC
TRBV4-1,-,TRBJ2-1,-,CASSQSKGGPYNEQFF,TGCGCCAGCAGCCAATCTAAGGGGGGTCCCTACAATGAGCAGTTCTTC
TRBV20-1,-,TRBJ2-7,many,CSASDGRWYEQYF,TGCAGTGCTTCAGATGGCCGGTGGTACGAGCAGTACTTC
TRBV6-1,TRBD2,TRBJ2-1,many,CASSSGTKMYEQFF,TGTGCCAGCAGTTCAGGGACTAAGATGTATGAGCAGTTCTTC
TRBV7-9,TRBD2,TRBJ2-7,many,CASSLLAGAEQYF,TGTGCCAGCAGCCTACTAGCGGGAGCCGAGCAGTACTTC
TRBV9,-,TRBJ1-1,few,CASSVAMNTEAFF,TGTGCCAGCAGCGTAGCTATGAACACTGAAGCTTTCTTT
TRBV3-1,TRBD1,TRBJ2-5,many,CASSRTGTGETQYF,TGTGCCAGCAGCCGAACCGGGACAGGGGAGACCCAGTACTTC
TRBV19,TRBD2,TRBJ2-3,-,CASSIGGGDADTQYF,TGTGCCAGTAGTATAGGCGGGGGGGATGCAGATACGCAGTATTTT
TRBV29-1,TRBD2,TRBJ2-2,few,CSVDSGSIGELFF,TGCAGCGTTGACAGCGGGAGTATCGGGGAGCTGTTTTTT
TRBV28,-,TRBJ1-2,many,CASSALTWFYGYTF,TGTGCCAGCAGTGCCCTCACATGGTTCTATGGCTACACCTTC
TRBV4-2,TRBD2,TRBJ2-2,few,CASSQESGGRGELFF,TGTGCCAGCAGCCAAGAAAGCGGGGGGCGTGGGGAGCTGTTTTTT
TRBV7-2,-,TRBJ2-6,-,CASSFRISGANVLTF,TGTGCCAGCAGCTTCAGGATCTCTGGGGCCAACGTCCTGACTTTC
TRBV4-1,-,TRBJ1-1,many,CASSQDGGGNTEAFF,TGCGCCAGCAGCCAAGATGGGGGGGGAAACACTGAAGCTTTCTTT
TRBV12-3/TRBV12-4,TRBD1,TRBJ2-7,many,CASSFWTGYEQYF,TGTGCCAGCAGTTTTTGGACAGGGTACGAGCAGTACTTC
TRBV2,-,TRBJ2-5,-,CASSPGTGETQYF,TGTGCCAGCAGTCCCGGGACCGGTGAGACCCAGTACTTC
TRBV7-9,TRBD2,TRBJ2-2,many,CASILADTGELFF,TGTGCCAGTATCCTAGCGGACACCGGGGAGCTGTTTTTT
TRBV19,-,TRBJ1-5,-,CASNRLARNQPQHF,TGTGCCAGTAACCGGCTGGCACGCAATCAGCCCCAGCATTTT
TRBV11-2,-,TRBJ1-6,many,CASSSFDNSPLHF,TGTGCCAGCAGCTCCTTTGATAATTCACCCCTCCACTTT
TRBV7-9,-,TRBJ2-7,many,CASSREDSFEQYF,TGTGCCAGCAGCCGGGAAGATTCGTTCGAGCAGTACTTC
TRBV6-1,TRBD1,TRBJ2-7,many,CASRDRGLSYEQYF,TGTGCCAGCAGGGACAGGGGACTATCCTACGAGCAGTACTTC
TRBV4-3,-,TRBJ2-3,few,CASSQVGSTDTQYF,TGCGCCAGCAGCCAAGTTGGAAGCACAGATACGCAGTATTTT
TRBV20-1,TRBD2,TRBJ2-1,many,CSGGLAERNEQFF,TGCAGTGGTGGACTAGCGGAGCGCAATGAGCAGTTCTTC
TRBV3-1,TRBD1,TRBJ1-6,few,CASSRGTGGNSPLHF,TGTGCCAGCAGCCGGGGGACAGGGGGGAATTCACCCCTCCACTTT